This is a list of T cell receptor beta chains from one sample in a study of OX40 agonist ivuxolimab in advanced cancers. Some clones are missing from TCRdb's copy, which holds only in-frame ones; the method was immunoSEQ multiplex PCR. The repertoire includes approximately 69,000 clones, approximately 80% of them detected once, and under 7% sits in the top ten. The material was CD4+ or CD8+ T cells sorted from blood, obtained in a trial of the OX40 agonist ivuxolimab. Receptors were obtained from an adult with an advanced solid tumor such as melanoma, head and neck, liver or kidney cancer. CDR3s include the opening cysteine and the closing phenylalanine or tryptophan. Fields, in order: V gene, CDR3 protein.

v_gene: TRBV19
CDR3aa: CASSIGSGMGTEAFF

v_gene: TRBV10-2
CDR3aa: CASKTRERIAGELFF

v_gene: TRBV7-8
CDR3aa: CASSLEGRTQTNEAFF

v_gene: TRBV7-2
CDR3aa: CASSLFGGKSSYNEQFF

v_gene: TRBV9
CDR3aa: CASSPPGDYEQYF

v_gene: TRBV9
CDR3aa: CASSRSGTGGELFF

v_gene: TRBV7-9
CDR3aa: CASSKGGGEQFF

v_gene: TRBV5-4
CDR3aa: CASSPQAGVRNEQYF

v_gene: TRBV10-3
CDR3aa: CAISEPDRGRETQYF

v_gene: TRBV15
CDR3aa: CATSIGSGVNNEQFF

v_gene: TRBV6-1
CDR3aa: CASNDRGRTDTQYF

v_gene: TRBV6-5
CDR3aa: CASSPDPPPGHF

v_gene: TRBV28
CDR3aa: CASSLQGFAVGDNSPLHF

v_gene: TRBV18
CDR3aa: CASSPRIEGRETQYF

v_gene: TRBV5-1
CDR3aa: CASSLTSQANYEQYF

v_gene: TRBV12-5
CDR3aa: CASAAGSGIEDTQYF

v_gene: TRBV27
CDR3aa: CASSKRDRGRNQPQHF

v_gene: TRBV5-1
CDR3aa: CASSPQSTNEKLFF

v_gene: TRBV28
CDR3aa: CASSLWRLAGGPGELFF

v_gene: TRBV7-8
CDR3aa: CASSLSLVGYEQYF

v_gene: TRBV4-1
CDR3aa: CASSQGSLAGTGELFF

v_gene: TRBV6-5
CDR3aa: CASTPGGSSYNEQFF

v_gene: TRBV5-4
CDR3aa: CASSSGQGEQETQYF

v_gene: TRBV5-6
CDR3aa: CASSPERGGLGEKLFF

v_gene: TRBV19
CDR3aa: CASSIVVSTDTQYF

v_gene: TRBV27
CDR3aa: CASSLNRANQPQHF

v_gene: TRBV7-8
CDR3aa: CAGSGSSYEQYF

v_gene: TRBV6-1
CDR3aa: CASSEAGGGYTF

v_gene: TRBV18
CDR3aa: CASSPQGQGYEQFF

v_gene: TRBV7-9
CDR3aa: CASSSPWGGRETQYF

v_gene: TRBV15
CDR3aa: CATSTYRGSGTEAFF

v_gene: TRBV5-1
CDR3aa: CASSLAQGLDTIYF

v_gene: TRBV6-5
CDR3aa: CASSYSDPISGNTIYF

v_gene: TRBV7-3
CDR3aa: CASSLPGVDNEQFF

v_gene: TRBV27
CDR3aa: CASSIGTGYGKLFF

v_gene: TRBV6-4
CDR3aa: CASSERYSRSYNEQFF

v_gene: TRBV27
CDR3aa: CASSFRGGLPYEQFF

v_gene: TRBV4-1
CDR3aa: CASSQPVRDRGEETQYF

v_gene: TRBV10-2
CDR3aa: CASSVAGGSNEQFF

v_gene: TRBV28
CDR3aa: CASSNRASGTGEQYF

v_gene: TRBV5-4
CDR3aa: CASSSDNRANSPLHF

v_gene: TRBV7-3
CDR3aa: CASSPRTGEDAFF

v_gene: TRBV28
CDR3aa: CASRSSMNTEAFF